This entry describes one T cell receptor (beta chain). Measured with immunoSEQ multiplex PCR; TCRdb has only the in-frame clones, and not every one. The repertoire includes approximately 110,000 clones, less than 90% of them detected once, and just under 8.5% sits in the top ten. This sample stems from a study of identifying expanded T cells in peripheral blood. No infections or other immune events were documented during collection. The CDR3 is 17 amino acids. The receptor was derived from a person aged 18-69 years in good health. The genes are TRBV21-1 and TRBJ2-1. TRBV21-1 is an annotated pseudogene. What was sequenced was blood. The CDR3 coding sequence is TGTGCCAGCAGCACAACGGACGACCAAATGGTTAACAATGAGCAGTTCTTC. Its protein product is CASSTTDDQMVNNEQFF.